This T cell receptor beta chain is from a study of vaccination effects on CD4 cells after COVID-19 (dated by TCRdb to 2021 to 2024). Concerning the study at large: Participants received two doses of either the BNT162b2 or the mRNA-1273 mRNA SARS-CoV-2 vaccine. In both COVID-19 convalescent patients and infection-naive vaccine recipients, the study compared SARS-CoV-2 spike-specific CD4+ TCR repertoires from before mRNA vaccination with those from after it. Cultures from other donors in the study were sequenced using the Oncomine TCR Beta short-read assay on an Illumina iSeq 100. Altogether, around 9 COVID-19 convalescent patients and 4 SARS-CoV-2-naive healthy vaccine recipients made up the full study. Summary of the overall study and its limitations: The study was limited by a small number of convalescent patients and lacked early post-infection timepoints. Clones induced by infection and clones induced by vaccination both contracted markedly at late timepoints after vaccination, which fits with T cell responses waning over time. In healthy vaccine recipients, vaccine-induced clones were almost all SARS-CoV-2 mono-reactive, with only 1 of 255 cross-reactive with common cold coronaviruses.

To identify antigen-specific CD4+ T cell clonotypes by their expansion, the ViraFEST assay first stimulated PBMC with viral peptide pools and then applied TCR sequencing. After around ten days of culture, CD4+ T cells were isolated with the EasySep CD4+ T cell isolation kit. Healthy vaccine recipients had no prior SARS-CoV-2 infection, confirmed by negative nucleocapsid antibodies before and after vaccination. Under 2.5 million PBMC per well were cultured with around 9.8 ug/ml peptides in IMDM containing approximately 4.5% human AB serum, roughly 10 IU/ml IL-2 and gentamicin. Half of the culture medium was replaced with fresh IL-2-containing medium on days 3 and 7. Unless noted otherwise, every peptide stimulation condition was grown in triplicate wells. PBMC were separated from whole blood using Ficoll-Paque Plus gradient centrifugation and were then either cryopreserved at -140C or used fresh. The spike proteins of SARS-CoV-2 and of the common cold coronaviruses HCoV-NL63, HCoV-OC43 and HCoV-229E were spanned by overlapping peptide pools. Genomic DNA was extracted from cultured CD4+ T cells with the QIAamp micro DNA kit.

From a lookup of the germline V gene, CDR1 and CDR2 are MNHEY and SVGAGI. The germline V and J ends show losses of 9 bases and 4 bases respectively, and no gene match explains 5 bases of the junction. Taken from cysteine to phenylalanine, the CDR3 has 12 residues. The sequence is cut down to CDR3 DNA, 36 bases in frame from base 1. The library was prepared using the immunoSEQ multiplex PCR assay. DNA from the cultured, isolated CD4+ T cells was subjected to TCR beta CDR3 sequencing. Per the authors' processing: The analysis removed non-productive TCR sequences, trimmed reads to the CDR3 region, and retained only CDR3s that were 7 or more amino acids long. Antigen-specific clonotypes were identified with the MANAFEST web app by comparing expansion in peptide wells against reference cultures. For clones to be considered positive, expansion at FDR<0.05 versus reference and all other wells, an odds ratio above 5, and a frequency above 0.1% in two replicate wells were required. Cross-reactive clonotypes were defined as significantly expanded in SARS-CoV-2 spike wells and in at least one common cold coronavirus spike condition. Levenshtein distance calculated with the stringdist R package was used to assess CDR3 similarity, and unrooted trees were constructed with ape in R 3.6.1. Imported from immuneACCESS, the table was reduced by TCRdb to in-frame sequences with V and J called. These copies leave out some clones; in studies compared against another copy, an unresolved V gene accounts for under half, and the cause of the remainder is not known. V and J calls and clone size are as listed in that table; D and trimming were resolved from the DNA. The sample has 62,000 or so clones on record, under 90% of them singletons. The ten largest make up 12% of the sample.

This clone has only a few counts. Which antigen it targets is not known. There are no base qualities to consult, and no much larger clone falls within one base. The source of this sequence is a human donor who received a COVID-19 vaccine. This specimen was CD4+ T cells from PBMCs cultured with SARS-CoV-2 spike peptides, taken before COVID-19 vaccination. The sample's cell subset or site label is to be understood as: SARS-CoV-2 spike overlapping peptide pool stimulation. This sequence uses TRBV6-5 and TRBJ1-2, with 7 bases aligning to TRBD1. The CDR3 has the sequence CASTAGGYGYTF. The bases read TGTGCCAGTACTGCAGGGGGCTATGGCTACACCTTC.